This entry lists 4 T cell receptor beta chains sequenced from one sample in a study of regulatory T cells in long-lasting Graves disease. Construction of the TCR beta libraries employed iRepertoire HTBI primers in conjunction with Arm-PCR of CDR3 regions. In TCRdb, the multiplex PCR reads were re-called with MiXCR into one record per CDR3 protein. This repertoire shows 450,000 to 700,000 distinct CDR3 sequences, 13% found once; its top ten account for over 7.5%. The time point here: newly diagnosed GD, antithyroid drugs for less than 3 months. From RNA extracted from PBMCs, the TCR library was made. The same data also contributed to another study, on T cells in Graves' hyperthyroidism and ophthalmopathy.

Here the sequenced sample was peripheral blood mononuclear cells (PBMCs), taken at new diagnosis, from a patient treated with antithyroid drugs. These receptors all come from a man aged 25 to 40 with Graves disease.

This clonotype was counted only a few times. The chain carries TRBV5-4 and TRBJ1-1; 7 bases fit TRBD1. The CDR3 spans 14 residues. CDR1 and CDR2 (germline): SGHNT, YYREEE (reference sequence). Trimming took 2 bases from V and 4 from J; bases not matched to a gene: 5. The DNA of the CDR3 is TGTGCCAGCAGCTTACGGGCAGGGGGCACTGAAGCTTTCTTT. Translation gives CASSLRAGGTEAFF.

On this clonotype itself: A single base separates this from a much larger clone, so it may be a read error. The gene calls are TRBV11-3 and TRBJ2-1; 7 nucleotides match TRBD2. The length of the CDR3 is 16 residues. Looked up from germline, CDR1 is SGHNT and CDR2 is YENEEA. The V segment lost 5 bases and the J segment 8 bases; nucleotides outside the gene matches: 15. This CDR3 reads CASSQVGRRRLHEQFF. The CDR3 DNA reads as TGTGCCAGCAGCCAAGTCGGGAGGAGGAGGTTGCATGAGCAGTTCTTC.

The gene calls are TRBV19 and TRBJ2-2, with D uncertain. Trimming took 3 bases from V and 4 from J, leaving 18 bases between them. Germline V gives CDR1 LNHDA, CDR2 SQIVND (reference sequence). The CDR3 is made up of 17 amino acids. The CDR3 loop is CASSIGLVKTSTGELFF. CDR3 sequence (DNA): TGTGCCAGTAGTATCGGGCTAGTGAAGACTTCCACCGGGGAGCTGTTTTTT.

In this sample, this clonotype turned up many times. This chain uses TRBV6-4 with TRBJ1-1; a weak D match, TRBD1 (5 bases). The V gene lost 3 bases and the J gene lost 6 bases, with 17 bases spanning the gap. Germline loops: CDR1 MRHNA, CDR2 SNTAGT. The CDR3 consists of 15 residues. The CDR3 DNA reads as TGTGCCAGCAGTGAAGTAGACAGAGGTAAGGCTGAAGCTTTCTTT. As protein: CASSEVDRGKAEAFF.